The sequence of this T cell receptor beta chain was determined in a study of tumor-infiltrating lymphocytes in primary liver carcinoma. Study at large: By surgical resection, the patients were treated for their primary liver carcinoma. Stage T1-T3 N0M0 tumors spanned about 4.2 to 10 cm.

There are a few counts of this clonotype. Being one base from a much bigger clone, this may be a read error. Synthesis of TCR beta cDNA was carried out from 500 ng total RNA with a constant-region primer. Sequencing libraries for TCR beta derived from three nested multiplex PCR rounds that used slightly modified ARM-PCR. Use of TRBV1-TRBV30 forward primers with a C-beta reverse primer characterized the first two PCR rounds, which lasted around 10 cycles each. Using its own MiXCR run on the multiplex PCR reads, TCRdb lists one record per CDR3 protein. The sample holds hundreds of thousands of distinct CDR3 sequences, 55% to 65% seen once. Germline V gene sequence: CDR1 LGHNA, CDR2 YSLEER. The CDR3 is 16 residues long. They got blood RNA out of unsorted whole blood and also pulled out germline DNA.

The chain carries TRBV4-3 and TRBJ1-2, with D unclear. Sequencing was carried out using peripheral blood. This sequence was found in a man in his forties with primary liver carcinoma and hepatitis B virus infection. The CDR3 is CTSSQDLRSPAGGYTF. DNA of the CDR3: TGCACCAGCAGCCAAGATCTGAGGTCTCCGGCGGGGGGCTACACCTTC.